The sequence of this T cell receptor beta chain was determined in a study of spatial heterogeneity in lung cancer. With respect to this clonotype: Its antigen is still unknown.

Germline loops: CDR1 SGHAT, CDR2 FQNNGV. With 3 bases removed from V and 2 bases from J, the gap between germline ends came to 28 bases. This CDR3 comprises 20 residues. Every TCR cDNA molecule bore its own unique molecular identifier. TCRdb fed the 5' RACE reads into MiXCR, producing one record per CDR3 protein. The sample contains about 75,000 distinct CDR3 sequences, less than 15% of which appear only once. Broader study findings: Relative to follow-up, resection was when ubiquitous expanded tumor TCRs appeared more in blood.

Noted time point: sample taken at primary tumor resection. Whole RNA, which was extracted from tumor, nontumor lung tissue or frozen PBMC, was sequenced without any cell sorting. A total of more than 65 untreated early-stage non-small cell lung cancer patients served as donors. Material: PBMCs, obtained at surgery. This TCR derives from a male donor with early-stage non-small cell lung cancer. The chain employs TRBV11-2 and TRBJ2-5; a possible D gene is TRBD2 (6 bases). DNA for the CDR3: TGTGCCAGCAGCTTGAGGTCCGGGCGAAGGGTGATGGAGGGACAAGAGACCCAGTACTTC. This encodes CASSLRSGRRVMEGQETQYF.